This TCR beta chain was recorded in a study of CD8+CD57+ T cells in acquired aplastic anemia. TCR beta VDJ and CDR3 were profiled, and genomic DNA was the template. TCRdb redid the calling of the reads with MiXCR, one entry per CDR3 protein. This table holds fewer than 250,000 distinct CDR3 sequences, over 40% found once. The CDR3 spans 14 residues. The V gene end was trimmed by 6 bases and the J gene end by 5 bases; junction bases not matched to a gene: 2. General study points: Patients shared 25 to 30 CD8+ CDR3 sequences with controls. Any difference that existed in CD8+ Simpson's diversity between patients and controls was not significant.

As to this clonotype: Its antigen remains unknown.

The patients chosen for sequencing had shown expansion of CD8+CD57+ cells (detected by flow cytometry). Diagnosis of severe acquired aplastic anemia applied to all patients. Blood came from patients not yet given any therapy. Sequencing was performed on sorted CD4+, CD8+, or CD8+CD57+ T cells (not recorded which) from PBMCs. This chain links TRBV12-3 or TRBV12-4 with TRBJ2-5, with 14 bases that match TRBD2. The origin of this receptor is a human donor with aplastic anemia. This chain's CDR3 is CASRRTSGGETQYF. In DNA, the CDR3 is TGTGCCAGCAGACGGACTAGCGGGGGGGAGACCCAGTACTTC.